This record covers a single T cell receptor (beta chain). The sample belongs to a study of T cell changes during pregnancy in multiple sclerosis. Some clones are missing from TCRdb's copy, which holds only in-frame ones; the method was immunoSEQ multiplex PCR. The repertoire consists of tens of thousands of clones, with more than 80% occurring once and the leading ten covering 0.9%. The receptor was derived from a female donor in good health, enrolled as a control in a pregnancy study. The sample in question was peripheral blood, obtained in the first trimester of pregnancy.

Here the CDR3 reads CASSSLAGETGELFF. The CDR3 nucleotides read TGTGCCAGCAGCTCCTTGGCAGGGGAGACCGGGGAGCTGTTTTTT. The V call is TRBV7-2, the J call TRBJ2-2, with a weak D call TRBD1 (6 bases). The germline gives CDR1 SGHTA, CDR2 FQGNSA. Trimming left V 4 bases short and J 5 bases short, with 14 bases between. CDR3 length: 15 residues.